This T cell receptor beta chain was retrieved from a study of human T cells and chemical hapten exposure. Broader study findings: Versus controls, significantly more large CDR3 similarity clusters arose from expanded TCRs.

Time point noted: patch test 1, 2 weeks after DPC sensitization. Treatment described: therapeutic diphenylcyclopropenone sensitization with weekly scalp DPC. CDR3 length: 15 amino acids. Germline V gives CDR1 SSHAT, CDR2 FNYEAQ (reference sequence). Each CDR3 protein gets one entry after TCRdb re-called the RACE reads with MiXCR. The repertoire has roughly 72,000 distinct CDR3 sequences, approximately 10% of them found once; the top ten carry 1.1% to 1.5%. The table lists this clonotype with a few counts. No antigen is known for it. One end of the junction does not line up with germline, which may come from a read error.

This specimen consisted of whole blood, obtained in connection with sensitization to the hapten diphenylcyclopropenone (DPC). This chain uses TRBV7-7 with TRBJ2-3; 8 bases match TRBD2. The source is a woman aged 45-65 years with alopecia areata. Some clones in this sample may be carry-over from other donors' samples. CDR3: CASSPGLGSTDTQYF. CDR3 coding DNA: TGTGCTAGCAGCCCGGGACTAGGCTCCACAGATACGCAGTATTTT.